These 18 T cell receptor beta chains were all obtained from the same sample, sequenced in a study of blood T cell repertoires in COVID-19 (dated by TCRdb to the early 2020s). The method was the immunoSEQ multiplex PCR assay. This immuneACCESS table, as held by TCRdb, lists in-frame sequences with V and J called but not all clones. Of the missing ones, under half trace to an unresolved V gene in checked studies; the others have no known cause. The sample table lists 220,000 or so clones, less than 85% of them with a count of one. 3.6% of the sample is in the top ten clones. Sequences were obtained from peripheral blood. Source of these receptors: a woman older than 75 with acute or convalescent COVID-19.

The chain recombines TRBV11-3 with TRBJ2-3; weak D call: TRBD2 (5 bases). The length of the CDR3 is 16 residues. V lost 7 bases and J 3 bases, leaving 20 bases between the germline ends. CDR1 is SGHNT, CDR2 YENEEA, per germline. The CDR3 here is CASNPRPSKDTDTQYF. As DNA, the CDR3 is TGTGCCAGCAATCCCCGCCCTAGCAAGGATACAGATACGCAGTATTTT.

The chain employs TRBV6-5 and TRBJ1-1; D perhaps matches TRBD1 (5 bases). The germline V gene encodes CDR1 MNHEY and CDR2 SVGAGI. Between the trimmed V and J ends, which lost 3 bases and 5 bases, there was a span of 16 bases. The CDR3 length is 15 residues. DNA for the CDR3: TGTGCCAGCAGTTATATTATGGGGCGAGTTACTGAAGCTTTCTTT. Encoded protein: CASSYIMGRVTEAFF.

This clone appeared a single time. The V gene is TRBV15, the J gene TRBJ1-1, with 10 positions matching TRBD1. Per germline, CDR1 LNHNV and CDR2 YYDKDF (reference sequence). V lost 6 bases to trimming and J lost 5 bases; unmatched junction nucleotides: 6. The CDR3 runs 14 residues. Here the CDR3 reads CATRVDRGPTEAFF. CDR3 coding DNA: TGTGCCACCAGGGTCGACAGGGGGCCTACTGAAGCTTTCTTT.

J is TRBJ2-7 and V is TRBV4-3; possibly TRBD1 for D (5 bases). The V and J ends lost 3 bases and 4 bases respectively, with 13 bases between them. Looked up from germline, CDR1 is LGHNA and CDR2 is YSLEER. The CDR3 covers 14 residues. In nucleotides, the CDR3 is TGCGCCAGCAGCCAGACAGTTGGGTTGTACGAGCAGTACTTC. It codes for CASSQTVGLYEQYF.

J is TRBJ2-5 and V is TRBV25-1; TRBD1 might be the D (6 bases). Germline lookup yields CDR1 MGHDK and CDR2 SYGVNS. With 3 bases removed from V and 0 bases from J, the gap between germline ends came to 14 bases. The CDR3 is 16 residues long. The CDR3 sequence: CASSDLKTGDQETQYF. The CDR3 DNA is TGTGCCAGCAGTGACCTAAAGACAGGAGACCAAGAGACCCAGTACTTC.

The CDR3 spells CASSPGGGAGEKLFF. The CDR3 nucleotides read TGTGCCAGCAGCCCCGGGGGAGGGGCGGGTGAAAAACTGTTTTTT. This sequence joins TRBV5-4 and TRBJ1-4; a weak D match, TRBD1 (5 bases). V was clipped by 4 bases and J by 7 bases, with 17 bases between them. This CDR3 is built from 15 residues. The germline V gene encodes CDR1 SGHNT and CDR2 YYREEE (reference sequence).

This rearrangement joins TRBV15 to TRBJ1-4; D unclear. V was trimmed by 3 bases and J by 3 bases, leaving 11 bases between them. CDR1 LNHNV and CDR2 YYDKDF come from the germline V gene (reference sequence). This CDR3 is 15 amino acids long. CDR3 protein: CATSSLQLSNEKLFF. In DNA form, the CDR3 reads TGTGCCACCAGCAGCCTACAGTTATCTAATGAAAAACTGTTTTTT.

This chain uses TRBV6-6 with TRBJ1-2; D may be TRBD1 (6 bases). The ends were cut back, 5 bases at V and 4 bases at J, with 17 bases in the middle. The CDR3 is 15 residues long. From germline, CDR1 is MNHNY and CDR2 SVGAGI (reference sequence). CDR3 protein: CASSPTGHSVYGYTF. The CDR3 DNA follows: TGTGCCAGCAGTCCTACGGGACACAGTGTCTATGGCTACACCTTC.

The rearrangement uses TRBV7-9 and TRBJ2-5; TRBD1 aligns across 9 bases. The J segment lost 5 bases and the V segment lost 4 bases, leaving 8 bases of the junction unmatched. CDR3 size: 15 residues. The germline CDR1 and CDR2 sequences are SEHNR and FQNEAQ (reference sequence). The CDR3, as DNA: TGTGCCAGCAGCTCCCAACAGGGGGCCTCCGAGACCCAGTACTTC. Translating gives CASSSQQGASETQYF.

This sequence joins TRBV15 and TRBJ2-7; 7 nucleotides line up with TRBD1. The CDR3 runs 15 residues. Unmatched junction bases numbered 4, after V lost 0 bases and J lost 2 bases. The germline CDR1 and CDR2 sequences are LNHNV and YYDKDF (reference sequence). This chain's CDR3 is CATSRDPGQPYEQYF. As DNA, the CDR3 is TGTGCCACCAGCAGAGACCCGGGACAGCCCTACGAGCAGTACTTC.

This clone was recorded once. V gene TRBV6-5 combines with J gene TRBJ1-1; tentative D call: TRBD1 (5 bases). Trimming shortened V by 4 bases and J by 1 base, and 13 bases separated the two germline ends. Germline V gives CDR1 MNHEY, CDR2 SVGAGI. There are 15 residues in the CDR3. CDR3 DNA: TGTGCCAGCAGTTCTTGGGGGGAGGCGAACACTGAAGCTTTCTTT. Translation: CASSSWGEANTEAFF.

This rearrangement joins TRBV6-5 to TRBJ1-5; 7 nucleotides match TRBD1. V gave up 7 bases and J gave up 5 bases; unmatched junction bases: 8. The CDR3 sequence is 14 residues long. In germline, CDR1 is MNHEY, CDR2 SVGAGI. The CDR3 is CASIDRVADQPQHF. The DNA for the CDR3 is TGTGCCAGCATCGACAGGGTCGCGGATCAGCCCCAGCATTTT.

Here the CDR3 DNA reads TGCGCCAGCAGCCTGGGTGGGGGCTCGACGACTAATGAAAAACTGTTTTTT. Translating gives CASSLGGGSTTNEKLFF. J is TRBJ1-4 and V is TRBV5-1, with D perhaps matching TRBD1 (6 bases). V gave up 4 bases and J gave up 2 bases, with 18 bases separating them. This CDR3 contains 17 residues. The germline gives CDR1 SGHRS, CDR2 YFSETQ.

The chain joins TRBV7-2 to TRBJ1-2, with D maybe TRBD1 (6 bases). V gave up 1 base and J gave up 4 bases, with 19 bases separating them. There are 17 residues in the CDR3. Germline V gene data show CDR1 as SGHTA and CDR2 as FQGNSA. The CDR3 loop is CASSLGGPEGVSYGYTF. The CDR3 bases are TGTGCCAGCAGCTTAGGGGGGCCGGAAGGGGTCAGCTATGGCTACACCTTC.

CDR3 residues: CASRRITGSWNEKLFF. CDR3 coding DNA: TGTGCCAGCAGGCGAATAACAGGGTCTTGGAACGAAAAACTGTTTTTT. The chain has TRBV5-8 and TRBJ1-4; TRBD1 is a possible D gene (6 bases). The V gene lost 5 bases and the J gene lost 8 bases, with 22 bases spanning the gap. The V gene's germline CDR1 is SGHTS and CDR2 YDEGEE. The length of the CDR3 is 16 residues. Drawing the rest from reference TRBV5-8 and TRBJ1-4, the complete variable domain is EAGVTQSPTHLIKTRGQQATLRCSPISGHTSVYWYQQALGLGLQFLLWYDEGEERNRGNFPPRFSGRQFPNYSSELNVNALELEDSALYLCASRRITGSWNEKLFFGSGTQLSVL.

V and J are TRBV28 and TRBJ1-4; D is possibly TRBD1 (5 bases). The CDR3 length is 18 residues. Germline CDR1 is MDHEN and CDR2 is SYDVKM. Trimming cost V 5 bases and J 1 base, with 20 bases left between them. The CDR3 bases are TGTGCCAGCAGTGTCCTGACTGGGGCGTTGGGAACTAATGAAAAACTGTTTTTT. Translation: CASSVLTGALGTNEKLFF.

Here the CDR3 DNA reads TGCGCCAGCAGCTTGGACCCAGGTTCCTATCAGCCCCAGCATTTT. Translated, it gives CASSLDPGSYQPQHF. The J gene is TRBJ1-5, the V gene TRBV5-1; the D is unclear. CDR1 is SGHRS, CDR2 YFSETQ, per germline. This CDR3 contains 15 residues. Trimming cost V 0 bases and J 5 bases, with 12 bases left between them.

The rearrangement uses TRBV5-1 and TRBJ1-2; 10 nucleotides agree with TRBD1. Germline trimming cut 3 bases from V and 4 bases from J; bases unmatched to any gene: 6. The CDR3 extends over 15 amino acids. The germline V gene encodes CDR1 SGHRS and CDR2 YFSETQ. CDR3 region: CASSSGTGDFYGYTF. The CDR3 DNA follows: TGCGCCAGCAGCTCCGGGACAGGGGATTTCTATGGCTACACCTTC.